A single sample is the source of the 5 T cell receptor beta chains below, sequenced in a study of T cells of healthy individuals. TCRdb independently ran MiXCR on the 5' RACE reads; one entry per CDR3 protein. The table records just over 40,000 distinct CDR3 sequences, roughly 4.3% of them present only once. Source of these receptors: a human donor in good health.

This clonotype was counted between two and nine times. This sequence joins TRBV12-3 or TRBV12-4 and TRBJ2-3, with D hard to call. The CDR3 contains 12 residues. V lost 8 bases and J 0 bases, leaving 6 bases between the germline ends. The CDR3 bases are TGTGCCAGCGGGCACAGCACAGATACGCAGTATTTT. It specifies CASGHSTDTQYF.

This clonotype was found many times. The V call is TRBV7-8, the J call TRBJ2-3; 10 nucleotides align to TRBD2. Germline V gene lookup returns CDR1 SGHVS and CDR2 FQNEAQ. V shed 0 bases, J shed 4 bases, and the junction held 7 bases outside the gene matches. The CDR3 sequence is 17 residues long. DNA of the CDR3: TGTGCCAGCAGCTTAGCGATAGCGGGAGGTTCTGCAGATACGCAGTATTTT. Translating it yields CASSLAIAGGSADTQYF. Drawing the rest from reference TRBV7-8 and TRBJ2-3, the complete variable domain is GAGVSQSPRYKVAKRGQDVALRCDPISGHVSLFWYQQALGQGPEFLTYFQNEAQLDKSGLPSDRFFAERPEGSVSTLKIQRTQQEDSAVYLCASSLAIAGGSADTQYFGPGTRLTVL.

This clonotype showed up many times. CDR3 nucleotide sequence: TGTGCCAGCAGTGCCGGGACAGGGGCGCGTGGCTACACCTTC. Translated, it gives CASSAGTGARGYTF. The rearrangement links TRBV6-1 to TRBJ1-2; 10 bases fit TRBD1. The CDR3 consists of 14 residues. After removal of 4 bases from V and 7 bases from J, the junction contained 6 bases not matched to a gene. Germline V gene sequence: CDR1 MNHNS, CDR2 SASEGT.

This clonotype was observed many times. The V call is TRBV2, the J call TRBJ2-1; a weak D match, TRBD1 (6 bases). The germline V gene encodes CDR1 SNHLY and CDR2 FYNNEI. The ends were cut back, 6 bases at V and 9 bases at J, with 12 bases in the middle. The CDR3 is 12 residues long. CDR3 in DNA: TGTGCCAGCAGAGACTACAGGGCTGAGCAGTTCTTC. The encoded protein is CASRDYRAEQFF.

The sample holds many counts of this clonotype. The chain employs TRBV29-1 and TRBJ2-1, with 9 bases that match TRBD1. The ends lost 4 bases at V and 0 bases at J; junction bases unmatched: 10. Germline V gene sequence: CDR1 SQVTM, CDR2 ANQGSEA. This CDR3 contains 17 residues. The chain's CDR3 is CSVGGTGTTSSYNEQFF. CDR3 coding DNA: TGCAGCGTTGGGGGGACAGGGACTACCAGCTCCTACAATGAGCAGTTCTTC.